This T cell receptor (beta chain) is from a study of sequential checkpoint blockade in melanoma. Across the whole study: First-line arms were nivolumab then ipilimumab, or the reverse, randomized 1:1.

Trimming removed 5 bases from V and 2 bases from J; junction bases left unmatched: 8. The CDR3 loop spans 16 amino acids. CDR1 and CDR2 (germline): SEHNR, FQNEAQ (reference sequence). Here immunoSEQ multiplex PCR was the method, and the copy in TCRdb shows in-frame clones only, minus some. The table has 30,000 to 40,000 clones, about four fifths seen once. A single count supports this clone. The sample's treatment: randomized to nivolumab then ipilimumab (arm A) or the reverse (arm B). PBMC sorting kept live CD3+CD8+ cells without CD19 or CD56. This receptor was taken from a human donor with melanoma. This specimen was CD8+ T cells sorted from blood (inferred from file names), taken from a patient given nivolumab and ipilimumab in sequence. The rearrangement joins TRBV7-9 to TRBJ2-3; 9 nucleotides match TRBD2. CDR3 sequence: CASSLGLAGTTDTQYF. CDR3 nucleotides: TGTGCCAGCAGCCTAGGGCTAGCGGGGACCACAGATACGCAGTATTTT.